This T cell receptor beta chain stems from a study of T cell responses to AZD1222 COVID-19 vaccine. Second-dose schedules of about 4 or about 12 weeks were combined. Profiled with immunoSEQ multiplex PCR; TCRdb holds only in-frame clones, not every one. The table lists 190,000 or so clones, 90% to 95% of them singletons. About this clone itself: What it recognizes is unknown.

V was shortened by 0 bases and J by 5 bases, with 13 bases between the two germline ends. This CDR3 comprises 15 residues. Per the germline V gene, CDR1 is SGHRS and CDR2 is YFSETQ. Whole-study findings and limits: Across the whole spike, CD4 TCRs peaked at regions 160-218 and 743-854.

Material: peripheral blood, obtained 28 days after the second AZD1222 dose. The chain links TRBV5-1 to TRBJ2-3, with a possible D match to TRBD1 (6 bases). The TCR was taken from an adult who received the AZD1222 COVID-19 vaccine. CDR3 residues: CASSLASRGRDTQYF. In DNA, the CDR3 is TGCGCCAGCAGCTTGGCCTCCAGGGGCAGAGATACGCAGTATTTT.